This entry concerns a single T cell receptor beta chain. What it binds is unknown. These data come from a study of blood T cells in healthy people across ages. Study-wide results and caveats: Among long-lived donors, naive CD4+ cells were more numerous and diversity higher than in aged donors. A roughly linear fall in TCR beta diversity per million T cells was seen with increasing age.

For the second PCR, which ran for about 7 to 11 cycles, a sample-barcoded 5' primer and a J-beta primer mix were used. Every cDNA was tagged by a template-switch adaptor with 12 random nucleotides. MiXCR, run by TCRdb on the 5' RACE reads, gives a single entry per CDR3 protein. Among roughly 1,100,000 distinct CDR3 sequences, 20% to 25% were seen once, and the ten largest hold less than 0.75%. The CDR3 runs 13 residues. The germline V gene has CDR1 SGHDT and CDR2 YYEEEE. The data also belong to a second study, concerning T cells of mothers and their children. From that paper: Per mother, over 8 million TCR beta CDR3 reads were obtained; per child, 2.5 million to 3.5 million.

The sample taken for sequencing was blood. This chain links TRBV5-6 with TRBJ2-5; possibly TRBD1 for D (7 bases). The J call may be in error: the DNA end matches TRBJ2-7 better. The TCR sequence derives from a girl aged 2-10 years in good health. CDR3 in DNA: TGTGCCAGCCACCAGGGGGGTGCCTACGAGCAGTACTTC. This codes for CASHQGGAYEQYF.